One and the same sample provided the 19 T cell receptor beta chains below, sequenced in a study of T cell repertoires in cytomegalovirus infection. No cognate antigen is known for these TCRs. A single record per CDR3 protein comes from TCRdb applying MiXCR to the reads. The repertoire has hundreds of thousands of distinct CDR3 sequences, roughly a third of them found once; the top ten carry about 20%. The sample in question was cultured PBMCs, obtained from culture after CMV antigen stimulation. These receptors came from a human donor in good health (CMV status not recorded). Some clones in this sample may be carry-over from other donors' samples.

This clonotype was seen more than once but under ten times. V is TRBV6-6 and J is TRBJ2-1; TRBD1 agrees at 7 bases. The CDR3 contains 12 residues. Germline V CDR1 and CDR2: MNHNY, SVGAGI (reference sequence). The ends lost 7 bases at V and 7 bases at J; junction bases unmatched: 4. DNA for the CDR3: TGTGCCAGCACAATACAGGGGAATGAGCAGTTCTTC. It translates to CASTIQGNEQFF.

The CDR3 region is CASKTSRGTDTQYF. CDR3 nucleotide sequence: TGTGCCAGCAAAACTAGCCGGGGCACAGATACGCAGTATTTT. V gene TRBV7-9 combines with J gene TRBJ2-3, with D maybe TRBD2 (6 bases). CDR1 and CDR2 from the germline V gene are SEHNR and FQNEAQ (reference sequence). V was trimmed by 7 bases and J by 1 base, leaving 12 bases between them. This CDR3 is 14 amino acids long.

CDR3 loop: CASSRQLLNTGELFF. CDR3 nucleotide sequence: TGTGCCAGCAGTCGACAGCTGCTCAACACCGGGGAGCTGTTTTTT. This rearrangement joins TRBV2 to TRBJ2-2; possibly TRBD1 for D (5 bases). The CDR3 sequence is 15 residues long. Germline CDR1 is SNHLY and CDR2 is FYNNEI. V shed 5 bases and J shed 2 bases, with 12 bases lying between them.

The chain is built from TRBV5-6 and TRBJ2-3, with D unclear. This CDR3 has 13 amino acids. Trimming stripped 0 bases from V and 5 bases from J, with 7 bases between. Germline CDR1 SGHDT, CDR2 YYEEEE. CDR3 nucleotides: TGTGCCAGCAGCTTGGCCGGTATAGATACGCAGTATTTT. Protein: CASSLAGIDTQYF.

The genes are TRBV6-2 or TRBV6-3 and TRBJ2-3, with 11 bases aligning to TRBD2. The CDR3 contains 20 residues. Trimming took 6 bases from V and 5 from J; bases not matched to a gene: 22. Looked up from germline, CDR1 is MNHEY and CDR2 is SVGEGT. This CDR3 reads CASRRAGVRLAGPPGDTQYF. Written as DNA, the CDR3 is TGTGCCAGCAGACGAGCAGGGGTCCGACTAGCGGGACCCCCCGGAGATACGCAGTATTTT.

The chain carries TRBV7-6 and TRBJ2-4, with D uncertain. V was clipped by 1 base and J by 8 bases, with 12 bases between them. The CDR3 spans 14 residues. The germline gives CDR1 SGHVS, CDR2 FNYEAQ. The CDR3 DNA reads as TGTGCCAGCAGCTTAGTCGGTCGAAGGCACATTCAGTACTTC. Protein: CASSLVGRRHIQYF.

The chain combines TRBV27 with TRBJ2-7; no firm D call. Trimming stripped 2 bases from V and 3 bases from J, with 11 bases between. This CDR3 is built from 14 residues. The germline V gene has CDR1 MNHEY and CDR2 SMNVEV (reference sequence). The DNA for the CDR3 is TGTGCCAGCAGTTTACGTGTTGTGGGCTACGAGCAGTACTTC. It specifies CASSLRVVGYEQYF.

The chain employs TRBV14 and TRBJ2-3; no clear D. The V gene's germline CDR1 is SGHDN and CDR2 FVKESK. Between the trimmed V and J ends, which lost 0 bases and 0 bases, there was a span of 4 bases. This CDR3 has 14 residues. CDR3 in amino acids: CASSQDLSTDTQYF. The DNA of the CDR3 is TGTGCCAGCAGCCAAGATCTCAGCACAGATACGCAGTATTTT.

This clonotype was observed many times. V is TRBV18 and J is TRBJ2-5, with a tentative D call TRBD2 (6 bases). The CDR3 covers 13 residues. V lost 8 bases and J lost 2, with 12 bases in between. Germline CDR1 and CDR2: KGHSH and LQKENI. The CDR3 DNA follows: TGTGCCAGCAGCCCGGGAGTGCAAGAGACCCAGTACTTC. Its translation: CASSPGVQETQYF.

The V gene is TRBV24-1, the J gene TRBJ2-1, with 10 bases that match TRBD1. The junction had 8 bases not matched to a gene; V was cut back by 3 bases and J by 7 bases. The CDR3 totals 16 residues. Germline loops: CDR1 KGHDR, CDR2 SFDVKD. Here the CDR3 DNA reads TGTGCCACCAGTGATGTCCGGGACAGGGGCGGGAATGAGCAGTTCTTC. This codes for CATSDVRDRGGNEQFF.

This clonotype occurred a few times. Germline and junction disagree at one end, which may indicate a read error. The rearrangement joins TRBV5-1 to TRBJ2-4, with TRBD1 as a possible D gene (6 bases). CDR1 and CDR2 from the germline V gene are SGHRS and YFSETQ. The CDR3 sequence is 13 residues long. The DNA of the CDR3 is TGCGCCAGCAGCTTGGCTGGCCGGGACAACTGGGACTTC. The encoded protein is CASSLAGRDNWDF.

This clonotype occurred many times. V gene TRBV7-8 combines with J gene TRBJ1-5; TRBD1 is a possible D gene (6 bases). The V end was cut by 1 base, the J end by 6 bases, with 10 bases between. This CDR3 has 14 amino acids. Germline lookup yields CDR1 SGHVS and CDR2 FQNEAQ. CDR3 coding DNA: TGTGCCAGCAGCTTAGAAGGGGGGGTTCAGCCCCAGCATTTT. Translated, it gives CASSLEGGVQPQHF.

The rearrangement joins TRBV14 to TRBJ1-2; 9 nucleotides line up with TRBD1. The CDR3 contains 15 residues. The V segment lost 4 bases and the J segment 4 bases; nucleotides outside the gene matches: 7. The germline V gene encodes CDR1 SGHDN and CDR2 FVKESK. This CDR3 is CASSLRGGQGYGYTF. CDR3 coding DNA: TGTGCCAGCAGCCTCAGGGGGGGACAGGGCTATGGCTACACCTTC.

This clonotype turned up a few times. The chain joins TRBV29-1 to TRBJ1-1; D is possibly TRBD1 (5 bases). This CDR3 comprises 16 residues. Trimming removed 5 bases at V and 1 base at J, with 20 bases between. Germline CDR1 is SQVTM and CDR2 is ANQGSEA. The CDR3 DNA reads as TGCAGCGTTACTGGCCGACCTAGGGGCTGGAACACTGAAGCTTTCTTT. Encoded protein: CSVTGRPRGWNTEAFF.

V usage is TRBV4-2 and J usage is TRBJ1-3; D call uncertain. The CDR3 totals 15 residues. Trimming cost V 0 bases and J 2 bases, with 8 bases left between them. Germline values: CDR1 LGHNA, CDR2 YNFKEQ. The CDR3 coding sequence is TGTGCCAGCAGCCAAGATATTACTCCTGGAAACACCATATATTTT. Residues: CASSQDITPGNTIYF.

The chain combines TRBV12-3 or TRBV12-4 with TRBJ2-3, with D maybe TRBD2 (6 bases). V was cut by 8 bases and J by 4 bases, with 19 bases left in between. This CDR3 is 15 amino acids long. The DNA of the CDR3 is TGTGCCAGCTTTCTCGGGCCATGGAGGGCAGATACGCAGTATTTT. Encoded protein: CASFLGPWRADTQYF.

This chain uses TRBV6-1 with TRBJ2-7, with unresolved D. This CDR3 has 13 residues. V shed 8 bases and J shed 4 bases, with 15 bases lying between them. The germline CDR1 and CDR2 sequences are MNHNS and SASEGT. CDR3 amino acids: CASEPGVGYEQYF. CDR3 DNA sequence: TGTGCCAGCGAACCAGGCGTTGGGTACGAGCAGTACTTC.

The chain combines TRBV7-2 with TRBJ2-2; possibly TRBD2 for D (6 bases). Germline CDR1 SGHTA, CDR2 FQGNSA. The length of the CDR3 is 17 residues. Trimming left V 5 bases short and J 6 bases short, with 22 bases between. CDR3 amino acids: CASSLSGGAGRAGELFF. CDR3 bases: TGTGCCAGCAGCCTAAGTGGTGGGGCGGGAAGGGCCGGGGAGCTGTTTTTT.

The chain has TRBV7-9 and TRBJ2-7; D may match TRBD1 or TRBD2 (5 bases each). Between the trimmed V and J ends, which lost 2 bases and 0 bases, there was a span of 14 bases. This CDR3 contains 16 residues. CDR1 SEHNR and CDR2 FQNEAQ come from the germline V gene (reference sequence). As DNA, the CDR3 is TGTGCCAGCAGCTTAAAGTTGGGGGTCCTCTCCTACGAGCAGTACTTC. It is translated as CASSLKLGVLSYEQYF.